The rows below give T cell receptor beta chains drawn from one sample of a study of CD8 T cells in ankylosing spondylitis. TCRdb re-derived calls from the 5' RACE reads in MiXCR, one entry per CDR3 protein. The table includes hundreds of thousands of distinct CDR3 sequences, about 11% detected once. The sequenced material came from blood, either unsorted or a sorted T cell fraction (not recorded which). Every receptor here comes from a male donor with ankylosing spondylitis. CDR3s include the opening cysteine and the closing phenylalanine or tryptophan. The D gene is left open where the match is weak. Size values are once, few and many counts, or a class for expanded clones, and some rows have none.

D gene	clone size	V gene	J gene	CDR3 DNA	CDR3 protein
-	-	TRBV20-1	TRBJ2-7	TGCAGTGCTAGAGTTCAGGTGGTCGGGGGCGAGCAGTACTTC	CSARVQVVGGEQYF
-	many	TRBV5-1	TRBJ2-3	TGCGCCAGCAGCTCTATCCCCACAGATACGCAGTATTTT	CASSSIPTDTQYF
-	few	TRBV7-2	TRBJ2-7	TGTGCCAGCAGCATCGGGCCCTACTACGAGCAGTACTTC	CASSIGPYYEQYF
TRBD1	-	TRBV6-1	TRBJ1-1	TGTGCCAGCTCTCTCACGGCCGCAGGGGGGAACACTGAAGCTTTCTTT	CASSLTAAGGNTEAFF
-	few	TRBV4-1	TRBJ2-2	TGCGCCAGCAGCCAGTTACACTTTAACACCGGGGAGCTGTTTTTT	CASSQLHFNTGELFF
-	few	TRBV7-9	TRBJ2-5	TGTGCCAGCAGCCCTCCCGGGATGATACAAGAGACCCAGTACTTC	CASSPPGMIQETQYF
TRBD1	-	TRBV6-1	TRBJ1-1	TGTGCCAGCAGTATGACAGGGGGCACTGAAGCTTTCTTT	CASSMTGGTEAFF
-	many	TRBV10-1	TRBJ2-3	TGCGCCAGCAGTGCTCCTAGCACAGATACGCAGTATTTT	CASSAPSTDTQYF
-	few	TRBV10-3	TRBJ1-4	TGTGCCATCAGTGAGATGTGGCAGAATGAAAAACTGTTTTTT	CAISEMWQNEKLFF
-	few	TRBV5-1	TRBJ2-1	TGCGCCAGCAGCTTGGAGTGGAACTCCTACAATGAGCAGTTCTTC	CASSLEWNSYNEQFF
TRBD1	many	TRBV7-9	TRBJ2-7	TGTGCCAGCAGGCCAGGGGGTTCGGCCTCCTACGAGCAGTACTTC	CASRPGGSASYEQYF
-	-	TRBV7-2	TRBJ1-5	TGTGCCAGCAGCTTAGGAAGCAGGGTGGCCGGTCAGCCCCAGCATTTT	CASSLGSRVAGQPQHF
TRBD1	few	TRBV5-1	TRBJ2-5	TGCGCCAGCAGCACGACAGGGGGGGCTGAGACCCAGTACTTC	CASSTTGGAETQYF
-	-	TRBV4-2	TRBJ1-3	TGTGCCAGCAGCCCCAACTCTGGAAACACCATATATTTT	CASSPNSGNTIYF
-	few	TRBV6-2/TRBV6-3	TRBJ2-7	TGTGCCAGCAGTTACCCCCTGGTCGGGCAGTACTTC	CASSYPLVGQYF
-	few	TRBV5-1	TRBJ2-1	TGCGCCAGCAGCCGAGGGTTTCAGCCCGATGAGCAGTTCTTC	CASSRGFQPDEQFF
-	many	TRBV4-2	TRBJ1-6	TGTGCCAGCAGCGGGGGACGGGACCTCAATTCACCCCTCCACTTT	CASSGGRDLNSPLHF
-	-	TRBV5-1	TRBJ2-3	TGCGCCAGCAGCTTTAGGGGTTGGAGGGAAACAGATACGCAGTATTTT	CASSFRGWRETDTQYF
-	-	TRBV28	TRBJ2-3	TGTGCCAGCAGTCTAAGGGGATACGTCCTAGATACGCAGTATTTT	CASSLRGYVLDTQYF
TRBD2	many	TRBV15	TRBJ2-7	TGTGCCACCAGCTTTAACGGGAGGGGCCTCTACGAGCAGTACTTC	CATSFNGRGLYEQYF
-	few	TRBV7-9	TRBJ1-2	TGTGCCAGCAGCTTAGCGAGCGGGACGGGCTATGGCTACACCTTC	CASSLASGTGYGYTF
-	few	TRBV20-1	TRBJ1-5	TGCAGTGCTCAAACTGGCAGGGAGCCCCAGCATTTT	CSAQTGREPQHF
TRBD2	-	TRBV2	TRBJ2-1	TGTGCCAGCAGTGGAACCGGGACTAGGTGGAATGAGCAGTTCTTC	CASSGTGTRWNEQFF
TRBD2	few	TRBV5-1	TRBJ2-7	TGCGCCAGCAGCTTGGGAGCGACTAGCGGGAGGGTGTACGAGCAGTACTTC	CASSLGATSGRVYEQYF
-	many	TRBV29-1	TRBJ2-1	TGCAGCGTTGAAGAGGGGATAGGGACTTTTTACAATGAGCAGTTCTTC	CSVEEGIGTFYNEQFF
TRBD1	-	TRBV3-1	TRBJ2-3	TGTGCCAGCAGCGAAGACATCGCCGGGACAGCAGATACGCAGTATTTT	CASSEDIAGTADTQYF
-	-	TRBV20-1	TRBJ2-4	TGCAGTGCGCCTGAGGTCAAGGCCAAAAACATTCAGTACTTC	CSAPEVKAKNIQYF
TRBD1	-	TRBV5-5	TRBJ1-2	TGTGCCAGCAGTCGCGTGGGGACAGGGAGTACCTATGGCTACACCTTC	CASSRVGTGSTYGYTF
-	-	TRBV5-1	TRBJ2-3	TGCGCCAGCAGCTTGGGGTCCTCAGCGTATACAGATACGCAGTATTTT	CASSLGSSAYTDTQYF
-	many	TRBV7-2	TRBJ1-6	TGTGCCAGCAGCCGCTTTTCAACGAGGGATTTGCCCCTCCACTTT	CASSRFSTRDLPLHF
TRBD2	-	TRBV5-6	TRBJ2-5	TGTGCCAGCCGCCCGGGCTGGAAGCGGGAGGCCCACTACCAAGAGACCCAGTACTTC	CASRPGWKREAHYQETQYF
-	many	TRBV5-1	TRBJ2-5	TGCGCCAGCAGCTTGGATCGCGGAGGAGAGACCCAGTACTTC	CASSLDRGGETQYF
-	-	TRBV20-1	TRBJ2-3	TGCAGTGGCCAGCGGCGCACAGATACGCAGTATTTT	CSGQRRTDTQYF